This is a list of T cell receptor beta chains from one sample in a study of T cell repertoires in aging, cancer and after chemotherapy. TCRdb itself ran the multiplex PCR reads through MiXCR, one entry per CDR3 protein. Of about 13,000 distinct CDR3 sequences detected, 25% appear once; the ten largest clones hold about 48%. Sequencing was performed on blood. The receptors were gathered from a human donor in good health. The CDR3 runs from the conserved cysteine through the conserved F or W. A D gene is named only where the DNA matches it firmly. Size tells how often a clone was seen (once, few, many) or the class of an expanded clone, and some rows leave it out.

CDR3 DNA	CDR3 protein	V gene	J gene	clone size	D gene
TGTGCCAGCAGCCCCAGGGCAAGGACCGGGGAGCTGTTTTTT	CASSPRARTGELFF	TRBV7-2	TRBJ2-2	many	-
TGCAGTGCTAGACCCCCTGAGGGACTAGCGGACTCCTACGAGCAGTACTTC	CSARPPEGLADSYEQYF	TRBV20-1	TRBJ2-7	-	TRBD2
TGTGCCAGTATACGCGACAGGGGGTACCAAGAGACCCAGTACTTC	CASIRDRGYQETQYF	TRBV19	TRBJ2-5	many	TRBD1
TGTGCCAGCAGCAAGACAGGGGACCCCGAAAAACTGTTTTTT	CASSKTGDPEKLFF	TRBV7-6	TRBJ1-4	-	TRBD1
TGCAGTGCTAGTGAGGTCTGGGGCAAGATGAACACTGAAGCTTTCTTT	CSASEVWGKMNTEAFF	TRBV20-1	TRBJ1-1	few	-
TGTGCCAGCAGCTGGGGGAGTTACAATGAGCAGTTCTTC	CASSWGSYNEQFF	TRBV11-2	TRBJ2-1	few	-
TGTGCTAGTGGCCAAGACAGGGGGGCCTACTCTGGAAACACCATATATTTT	CASGQDRGAYSGNTIYF	TRBV12-5	TRBJ1-3	-	TRBD1
TGTGCCACAGAGGGACAGGGATACAATGAGCAGTTCTTC	CATEGQGYNEQFF	TRBV10-3	TRBJ2-1	-	TRBD1
TGCGCCAGCAGCCAAGGGCAGGGTGGGGATACGCAGTATTTT	CASSQGQGGDTQYF	TRBV4-1	TRBJ2-3	few	-
TGCAGCGTTGATGTTACAGGGGGCACCGGGGAGCTGTTTTTT	CSVDVTGGTGELFF	TRBV29-1	TRBJ2-2	few	TRBD1
TGTGCCAGCAGCCTACTGCAGGGGACCGGGATAAAAAACATTCAGTACTTC	CASSLLQGTGIKNIQYF	TRBV12-3/TRBV12-4	TRBJ2-4	-	-
TGTGCCAGCAGCAGGTCTAGCGAGGAGACCCAGTACTTC	CASSRSSEETQYF	TRBV7-3	TRBJ2-5	few	-
TGTGCCAGCAGCCCCCTCGGCGGAGAAACGAACACCGGGGAGCTGTTTTTT	CASSPLGGETNTGELFF	TRBV7-9	TRBJ2-2	few	-
TGTGCCAGCAGCCCAGGGACTTTCTATGGCTACACCTTC	CASSPGTFYGYTF	TRBV7-9	TRBJ1-2	few	-
TGTGCCTGGAGTGGTGGGCTGACTAGCGGGGGGTCTAGATTTTACAATGAGCAGTTCTTC	CAWSGGLTSGGSRFYNEQFF	TRBV30	TRBJ2-1	-	TRBD2
TGTGCCAGCAAGGGACAACCCAGAGAGCAGTACTTC	CASKGQPREQYF	TRBV6-5	TRBJ2-7	many	-
TGCAGCGTGGGGGCGAGGGCGGACACTGAAGCTTTCTTT	CSVGARADTEAFF	TRBV29-1	TRBJ1-1	medium-sized	-
TGTGCCAGCAGTTGGGGACAGGGGAACACCGGGGAGCTGTTTTTT	CASSWGQGNTGELFF	TRBV28	TRBJ2-2	few	TRBD1
-	CISVPDSPGQLIYEQYF	TRBV7-5	TRBJ2-7	-	-
TGTGCCAGCAGTCCGCAGGGGGCCTATGAGCAGTTCTTC	CASSPQGAYEQFF	TRBV6-2/TRBV6-3	TRBJ2-1	-	TRBD1
TGCAGTGCTAGAGATCCCGGGACAGGGGGGGACAGCATCTACGAGCAGTACTTC	CSARDPGTGGDSIYEQYF	TRBV20-1	TRBJ2-7	few	TRBD1
TGTGCCAGCTGGCGGACTAGCGGGGGTACAGATACGCAGTATTTT	CASWRTSGGTDTQYF	TRBV6-5	TRBJ2-3	few	TRBD2
TGCGCTCTCACGAGCGGTCGGCCCTGGGATACGCAGTATTTT	CALTSGRPWDTQYF	TRBV30	TRBJ2-3	-	-
TGCAGTGCCCTAGCGGGGGGGCCGGTCACCGGGGAGCTGTTTTTT	CSALAGGPVTGELFF	TRBV20-1	TRBJ2-2	few	TRBD2
TGTGCCAGCAGCTTAACTCTAGGGGGGCCCTACGAGCAGTACTTC	CASSLTLGGPYEQYF	TRBV7-3	TRBJ2-7	-	-
TGTGCCAGCAGCCCGGGGACAGCGGTTTTCGAGCAGTACTTC	CASSPGTAVFEQYF	TRBV7-2	TRBJ2-7	few	TRBD1